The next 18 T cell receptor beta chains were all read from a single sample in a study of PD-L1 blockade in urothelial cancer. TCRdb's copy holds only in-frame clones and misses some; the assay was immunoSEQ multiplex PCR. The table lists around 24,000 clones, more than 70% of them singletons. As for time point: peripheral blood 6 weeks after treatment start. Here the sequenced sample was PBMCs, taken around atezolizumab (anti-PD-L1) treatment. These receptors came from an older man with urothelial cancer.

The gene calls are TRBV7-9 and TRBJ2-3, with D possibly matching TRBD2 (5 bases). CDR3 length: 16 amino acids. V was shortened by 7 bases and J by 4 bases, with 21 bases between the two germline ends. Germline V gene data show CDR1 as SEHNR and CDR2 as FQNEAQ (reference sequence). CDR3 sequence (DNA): TGTGCCAGCACCCTCACGGAGGTGTGGCGGGCAGATACGCAGTATTTT. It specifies CASTLTEVWRADTQYF.

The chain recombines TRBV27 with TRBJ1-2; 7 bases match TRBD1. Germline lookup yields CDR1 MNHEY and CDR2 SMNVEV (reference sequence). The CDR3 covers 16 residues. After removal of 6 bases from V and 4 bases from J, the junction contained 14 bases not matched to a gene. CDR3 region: CASSAQNRGRGYGYTF. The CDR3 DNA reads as TGTGCCAGCAGCGCTCAAAACAGGGGTAGAGGCTATGGCTACACCTTC.

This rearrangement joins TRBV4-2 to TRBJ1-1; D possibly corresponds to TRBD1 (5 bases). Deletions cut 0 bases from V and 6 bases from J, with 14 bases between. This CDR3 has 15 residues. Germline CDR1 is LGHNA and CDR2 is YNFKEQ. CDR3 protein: CASSQDEASGAEAFF. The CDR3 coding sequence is TGTGCCAGCAGCCAAGATGAGGCGTCGGGGGCTGAAGCTTTCTTT.

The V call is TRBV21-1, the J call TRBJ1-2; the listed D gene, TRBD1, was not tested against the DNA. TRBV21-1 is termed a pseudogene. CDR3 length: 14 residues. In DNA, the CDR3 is TGTGCCAGAAGTTGGCAGGGGTTGTGCTATGGCTACACCTTC. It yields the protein CARSWQGLCYGYTF.

The CDR3 bases are TGTGCCAGCAGTGACAGGGTTGGCTACACCTTC. This encodes CASSDRVGYTF. V and J are TRBV6-1 and TRBJ1-2; possible D gene TRBD1, 5 bases. CDR3 length: 11 amino acids. Per the germline V gene, CDR1 is MNHNS and CDR2 is SASEGT. Trimming took off 3 bases at V and 7 bases at J, with 6 bases between the two ends.

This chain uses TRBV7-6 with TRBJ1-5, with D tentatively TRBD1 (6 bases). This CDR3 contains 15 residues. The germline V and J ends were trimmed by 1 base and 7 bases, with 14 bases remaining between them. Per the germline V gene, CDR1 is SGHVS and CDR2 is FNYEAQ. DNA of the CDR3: TGTGCCAGCAGCTTAGGTGGGGGCGCTGGGCAGCCCCAGCATTTT. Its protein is CASSLGGGAGQPQHF.

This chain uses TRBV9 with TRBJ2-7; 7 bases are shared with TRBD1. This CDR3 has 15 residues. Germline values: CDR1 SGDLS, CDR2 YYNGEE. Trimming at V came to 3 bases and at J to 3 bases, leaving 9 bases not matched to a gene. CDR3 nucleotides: TGTGCCAGCAGCGCTGGGGGACAGAGGAACTACGAGCAGTACTTC. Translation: CASSAGGQRNYEQYF.

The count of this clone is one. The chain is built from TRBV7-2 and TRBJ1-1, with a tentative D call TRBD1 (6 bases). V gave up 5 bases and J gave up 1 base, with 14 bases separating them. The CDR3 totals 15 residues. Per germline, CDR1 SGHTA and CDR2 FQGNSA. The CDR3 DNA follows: TGTGCCAGCAGCATAACAGGGAGTCCGAACACTGAAGCTTTCTTT. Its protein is CASSITGSPNTEAFF.

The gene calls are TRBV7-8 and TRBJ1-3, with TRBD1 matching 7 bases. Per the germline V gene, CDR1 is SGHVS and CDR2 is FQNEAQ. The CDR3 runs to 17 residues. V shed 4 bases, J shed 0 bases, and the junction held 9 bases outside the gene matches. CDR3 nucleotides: TGTGCCAGCAGCTCCCTCCCGACAGGGACCTCTGGAAACACCATATATTTT. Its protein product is CASSSLPTGTSGNTIYF. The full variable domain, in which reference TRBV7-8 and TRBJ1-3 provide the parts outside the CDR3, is GAGVSQSPRYKVAKRGQDVALRCDPISGHVSLFWYQQALGQGPEFLTYFQNEAQLDKSGLPSDRFFAERPEGSVSTLKIQRTQQEDSAVYLCASSSLPTGTSGNTIYFGEGSWLTVV.

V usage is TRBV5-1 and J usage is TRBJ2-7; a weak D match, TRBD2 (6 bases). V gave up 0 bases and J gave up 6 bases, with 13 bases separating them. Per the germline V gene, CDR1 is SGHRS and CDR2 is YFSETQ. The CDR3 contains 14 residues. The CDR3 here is CASSLAGGPSEQYF. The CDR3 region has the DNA TGCGCCAGCAGCTTGGCCGGGGGTCCCAGCGAGCAGTACTTC.

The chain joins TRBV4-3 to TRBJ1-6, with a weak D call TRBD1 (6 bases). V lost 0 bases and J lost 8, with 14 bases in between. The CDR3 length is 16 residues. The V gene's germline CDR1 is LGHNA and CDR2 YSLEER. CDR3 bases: TGCGCCAGCAGCCAAGAACAGGGAGCTGGGGATTCACCCCTCCACTTT. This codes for CASSQEQGAGDSPLHF.

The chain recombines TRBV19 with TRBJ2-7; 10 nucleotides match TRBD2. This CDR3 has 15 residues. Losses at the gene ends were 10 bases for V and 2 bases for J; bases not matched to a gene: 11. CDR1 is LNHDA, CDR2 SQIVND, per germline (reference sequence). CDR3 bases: TGTGCCACGGGAGCCGGGCTAGCGGGAGCCTACGAGCAGTACTTC. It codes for CATGAGLAGAYEQYF.

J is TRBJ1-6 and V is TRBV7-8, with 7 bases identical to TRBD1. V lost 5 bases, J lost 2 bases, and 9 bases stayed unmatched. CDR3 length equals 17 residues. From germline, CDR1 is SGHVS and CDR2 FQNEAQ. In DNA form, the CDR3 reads TGTGCCAGCAGCCAGGGGGGCAGGGGGGCCTATAATTCACCCCTCCACTTT. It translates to CASSQGGRGAYNSPLHF.

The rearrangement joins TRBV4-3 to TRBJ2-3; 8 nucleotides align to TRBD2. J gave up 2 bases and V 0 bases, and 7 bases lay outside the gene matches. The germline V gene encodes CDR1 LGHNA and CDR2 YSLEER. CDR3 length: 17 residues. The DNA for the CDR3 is TGCGCCAGCAGCCAAGATCTAGCGGGCTACTTCACAGATACGCAGTATTTT. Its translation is CASSQDLAGYFTDTQYF.

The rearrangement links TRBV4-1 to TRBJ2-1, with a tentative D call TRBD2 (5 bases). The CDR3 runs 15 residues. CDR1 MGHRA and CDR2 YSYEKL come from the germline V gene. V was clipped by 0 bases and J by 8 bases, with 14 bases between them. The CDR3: CASSQDPRGVHEQFF. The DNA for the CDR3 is TGCGCCAGCAGCCAAGACCCACGGGGTGTGCATGAGCAGTTCTTC.

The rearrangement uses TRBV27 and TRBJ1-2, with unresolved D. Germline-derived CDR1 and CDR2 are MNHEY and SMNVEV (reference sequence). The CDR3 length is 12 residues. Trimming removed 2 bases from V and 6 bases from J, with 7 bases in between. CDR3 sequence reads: CASSLTGDGYTF. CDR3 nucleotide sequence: TGTGCCAGCAGTTTAACCGGGGATGGCTACACCTTC.

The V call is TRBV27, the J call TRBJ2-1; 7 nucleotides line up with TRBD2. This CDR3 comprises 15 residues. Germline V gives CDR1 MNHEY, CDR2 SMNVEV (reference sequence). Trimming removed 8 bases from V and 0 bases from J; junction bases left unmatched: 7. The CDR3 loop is CASCTSGTSYNEQFF. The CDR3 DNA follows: TGTGCCAGCTGTACCAGCGGGACCTCCTACAATGAGCAGTTCTTC.

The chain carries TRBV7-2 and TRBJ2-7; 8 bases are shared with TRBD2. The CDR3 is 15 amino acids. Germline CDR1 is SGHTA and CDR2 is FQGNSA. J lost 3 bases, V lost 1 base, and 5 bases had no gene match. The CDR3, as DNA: TGTGCCAGCAGCTTAGTTAGCGGGGAAAACTACGAGCAGTACTTC. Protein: CASSLVSGENYEQYF.